This T cell receptor beta chain is drawn from a study of T cell repertoires in cytomegalovirus infection. Study background: Recently described HLA-C-restricted plus well-studied HLA-B-restricted CMV epitopes were used. Both a matching HLA type and CMV infection were indicated by public TCR beta signatures.

TCRdb passed the reads through MiXCR, listing each CDR3 protein once. This sample has approximately 730,000 distinct CDR3 sequences, with just under 30% found just once. Of note for this clonotype: Antigen specificity is unknown.

V dropped 5 bases and J dropped 4; count of bases not matched to a gene: 5. The CDR3 contains 14 residues. The V gene's germline CDR1 is MNHNY and CDR2 SVGAGI (reference sequence). This sequence was found in a human donor in good health (CMV status not recorded). Some clones in this sample may be carry-over from other donors' samples. The chain combines TRBV6-6 with TRBJ2-7, with 10 bases lining up with TRBD2. The sample here was cultured CD8+ T cells from PBMCs, taken from culture after CMV antigen stimulation. CDR3 DNA: TGTGCCAGCAGTGTCCCGGGACTAGCGTACGAGCAGTACGTC. It is translated as CASSVPGLAYEQYV.